Listed below are T cell receptor beta chains from one sample, sequenced in a study of cytomegalovirus exposure and HLA in healthy donors. Libraries were prepared by immunoSEQ multiplex PCR; TCRdb keeps only in-frame clonotypes and omits some of them. The table for this sample gives 75,000 to 95,000 clones. What was sequenced was PBMCs. The receptors were sampled from an older woman in good health and CMV-seronegative. CDR3s include the opening cysteine and the closing phenylalanine or tryptophan. A D gene is named only where the DNA matches it firmly.

CDR3	DNA	D	J	V
CASSIAGGTDTQYF	TGTGCCAGTAGTATAGCGGGAGGGACAGATACGCAGTATTTT	TRBD2	TRBJ2-3	TRBV19
CASSFPGGGANGYTF	TGTGCCAGCAGCTTCCCGGGGGGAGGGGCGAATGGCTACACCTTC	.	TRBJ1-2	TRBV7-2
CASSLPGLASDF	TGTGCCAGCAGCTTACCGGGACTAGCTTCTGACTTC	TRBD2	TRBJ2-5	TRBV7-2
CASSLESGRHNEQFF	TGTGCCAGCAGCTTAGAAAGCGGGAGACACAATGAGCAGTTCTTC	TRBD2	TRBJ2-1	TRBV7-6
CASSPSRGTDTQYF	TGTGCCAGCAGCCCCTCGCGGGGGACCGATACGCAGTATTTT	TRBD2	TRBJ2-3	TRBV6-5
CASSSVLISGSTDTQYF	TGTGCCAGCAGCTCGGTTTTGATTAGCGGGAGCACAGATACGCAGTATTTT	TRBD2	TRBJ2-3	TRBV7-2
CASSLKGPHYEQYF	TGTGCCAGCAGCTTGAAGGGGCCCCACTACGAGCAGTACTTC	.	TRBJ2-7	TRBV7-2
CAWTRGQGNYEQYF	TGTGCCTGGACGCGGGGGCAGGGAAACTACGAGCAGTACTTC	.	TRBJ2-7	TRBV30
CASSQAVAESYEQYF	TGCGCCAGCAGCCAGGCGGTAGCGGAAAGCTACGAGCAGTACTTC	.	TRBJ2-7	TRBV4-3
CASSSGTGNTIYF	TGTGCTAGCAGCTCGGGGACAGGAAACACCATATATTTT	.	TRBJ1-3	TRBV7-7
CASHIGLAGTNEQFF	TGTGCCAGCCACATAGGGCTAGCGGGCACCAATGAGCAGTTCTTC	TRBD2	TRBJ2-1	TRBV2
CASSPSWASYEQFF	TGTGCCAGCAGCCCCTCCTGGGCGTCGTATGAGCAGTTCTTC	.	TRBJ2-1	TRBV4-2
CSAEEGDSGGTSYNEQFF	TGCAGCGCCGAAGAGGGAGATTCGGGAGGGACCAGCTACAATGAGCAGTTCTTC	TRBD2	TRBJ2-1	TRBV29-1
CASSVDSRVGQPQHF	TGTGCCAGCAGCGTAGACTCGAGGGTTGGACAGCCCCAGCATTTT	.	TRBJ1-5	TRBV9
CASSLFIGSLQFF	TGTGCCAGCAGCTTATTTATCGGGAGCCTTCAGTTCTTC	.	TRBJ2-1	TRBV7-2
CASSPTRQVYSYEQYF	TGTGCCAGCTCACCAACCCGGCAGGTCTACTCCTACGAGCAGTACTTC	.	TRBJ2-7	TRBV18
CASSQLVLTGGKRGEQYF	TGTGCCAGCAGCCAACTCGTTTTAACGGGAGGGAAAAGGGGCGAGCAGTACTTC	TRBD2	TRBJ2-7	TRBV5-4
CAWRVRGRGETQYF	TGTGCCTGGAGAGTCAGGGGGCGAGGGGAGACCCAGTACTTC	TRBD1	TRBJ2-5	TRBV30
CASSSTANYGYTF	TGCGCCAGCAGCTCAACAGCTAACTATGGCTACACCTTC	.	TRBJ1-2	TRBV5-1
CASSLPGQGSGEQYF	TGTGCCAGCAGTCTCCCAGGTCAAGGTAGCGGCGAGCAGTACTTC	.	TRBJ2-7	TRBV6-1
CASSQDPGQGADEQFF	TGTGCCAGCAGCCAAGACCCGGGACAGGGGGCCGATGAGCAGTTCTTC	TRBD1	TRBJ2-1	TRBV4-2
CASSERGGSGETQYF	TGTGCCAGCAGTGAAAGAGGGGGCTCTGGTGAGACCCAGTACTTC	TRBD1	TRBJ2-5	TRBV6-1
CASSRARDSYEQYF	TGTGCCAGTAGTCGCGCCCGGGACAGCTACGAGCAGTACTTC	TRBD1	TRBJ2-7	TRBV19
CASSQRRAGNRLANLYEQYF	TGTGCCAGCAGCCAGAGAAGGGCAGGTAATCGACTAGCAAATCTATACGAGCAGTACTTC	TRBD2	TRBJ2-7	TRBV13
CASSLGADQETQYF	TGTGCCAGCTCCCTTGGGGCAGACCAAGAGACCCAGTACTTC	.	TRBJ2-5	TRBV18
CASSPQGQGSGTDTQYF	TGTGCCAGCAGCCCCCAGGGACAGGGGAGCGGCACAGATACGCAGTATTTT	TRBD1	TRBJ2-3	TRBV11-3
CASSSSGQAADTQYF	TGTGCCAGCAGCTCGTCCGGACAGGCAGCAGATACGCAGTATTTT	TRBD1	TRBJ2-3	TRBV7-9
CASREGEPYGYTF	TGTGCCAGTAGGGAGGGAGAGCCTTATGGCTACACCTTC	.	TRBJ1-2	TRBV19
CASSSTWGVYYGYTF	TGTGCCAGCAGTTCGACCTGGGGGGTGTACTATGGCTACACCTTC	.	TRBJ1-2	TRBV28